This note documents a single T cell receptor (beta chain) sequence. Antigen specificity is unknown. Some clones are missing from TCRdb's copy, which holds only in-frame ones; the method was immunoSEQ multiplex PCR. The data hold tens of thousands of clones, with nearly 90% observed a single time. The germline V and J ends were trimmed by 0 bases and 7 bases, with 8 bases remaining between them. The CDR3 extends over 13 amino acids. CDR1 LGHNA and CDR2 YSLEER come from the germline V gene. These data originate in a study of T cell responses to AZD1222 COVID-19 vaccine. Findings of the study overall: Females made up more of the donors, who were largely white British, and clonal diversity may have come out too low. Samples come after the peak T cell response, not at day 14. Vaccine-associated CD4 TCRs ranged over spike, dominating at 160-218 and 743-854. Elevations in Spike-specific TCR breadth and depth followed administration of two AZD1222 doses.

The chain recombines TRBV4-3 with TRBJ2-3, with no clear D. The input for sequencing was peripheral blood, taken on day 0 of AZD1222 vaccination. The receptor comes from an adult in good health. CDR3 protein: CASSQDRLNTQYF. DNA of the CDR3: TGCGCCAGCAGCCAAGATAGGCTTAATACGCAGTATTTT.